This section outlines one T cell receptor (beta chain) sequence together with its context. Its target is unknown. Every contributor of samples was a Caucasian grown-up residing in Nashville, Tennessee. The authors divided CD4+ cells into CD45RA+ naive and CD45RA-negative memory subsets. The CDR3 is 17 amino acids. Per the germline V gene, CDR1 is MGHRA and CDR2 is YSYEKL. Trimming removed 0 bases from V and 1 base from J; junction bases left unmatched: 4. TCRdb keeps only in-frame clones here, not all; method: immunoSEQ multiplex PCR. The table has some 1,100,000 clones, approximately 80% seen once. This sample is part of a study of shared clonotypes between healthy human individuals. Study-wide background: Contributing individuals were two females and a few males aged 18 to 49.

The study's findings and limits: All-four-donor shared clonotypes had higher generation probabilities than non-shared clonotypes did.

The rearrangement joins TRBV4-1 to TRBJ2-7; TRBD2 aligns across 12 bases. Sequencing used memory CD4+ T cells from PBMCs. Regarding subset: CD45RA-negative fraction. The TCR comes from a man between 18 and 35 years old in good health. Some clones in this sample may be carry-over from other donors' samples. CDR3 residues: CASSQDLLAGGSYEQYF. The CDR3 DNA sequence: TGCGCCAGCAGCCAAGATCTTCTAGCGGGAGGGTCCTACGAGCAGTACTTC.